This T cell receptor (beta chain) emerged from a study of monozygotic twins with inflammatory bowel disease. Broader study findings: On the inverse Simpson index, IBD patients scored lower for TCRbeta diversity than healthy co-twins.

Germline V gene lookup returns CDR1 MDHEN and CDR2 SYDVKM. The CDR3 consists of 13 residues. As for this clonotype: The antigen is not known.

An amount of about 3,500 ng of total RNA was used for each TCR library. Added by template switching were UMIs that each held a 6-nucleotide sample barcode. Two nested PCRs, of approximately 16 and 10 cycles, processed TCRalpha and TCRbeta cDNA. One entry per CDR3 protein, without DNA, is what TCRdb gives after re-calling the 5' RACE reads. The sample shows hundreds of thousands of distinct CDR3 sequences, and about 2.2% sits with its ten largest clones. The gene calls are TRBV28 and TRBJ2-1; the D gene TCRdb calls, TRBD1, cannot be checked with no DNA. This sequence was found in a human donor with ulcerative colitis or Crohn's disease, or a healthy co-twin of an affected twin (not recorded which). Sequencing was performed on blood. CDR3 protein: CASRSRQGGEQFF.